The next 4 T cell receptor beta chains were all read from a single sample in a study of blood T cell repertoires in COVID-19 (dated by TCRdb to about 2020). The library was generated by the immunoSEQ multiplex PCR assay. TCRdb stores this immuneACCESS table with in-frame sequences only. Part of the clones is absent; in the studies checked, under half of the shortfall reflects unresolved V genes, and no reason is known for the rest. The sample records around 100,000 clones, more than 85% of which are singletons. Over 2% of the sample is taken by the ten largest. The source material was peripheral blood. The receptors come from a man in his forties or fifties with active COVID-19.

This chain uses TRBV2 with TRBJ1-4; 8 bases line up with TRBD1. The CDR3 contains 13 residues. Germline CDR1 reads SNHLY; CDR2 reads FYNNEI. V dropped 8 bases and J dropped 7; count of bases not matched to a gene: 6. CDR3 sequence: CASGQGAGEKLFF. The CDR3 nucleotides are TGTGCCAGCGGTCAGGGGGCGGGTGAAAAACTGTTTTTT.

The J gene is TRBJ2-3, the V gene TRBV7-9; D possibly corresponds to TRBD2 (6 bases). The CDR3 consists of 17 residues. Trimming stripped 5 bases from V and 2 bases from J, with 20 bases between. Germline CDR1 is SEHNR and CDR2 is FQNEAQ (reference sequence). CDR3 sequence reads: CASSQTVTSRSTDTQYF. DNA for the CDR3: TGTGCCAGCAGCCAGACGGTAACTAGCCGATCCACAGATACGCAGTATTTT.

The rearrangement links TRBV5-4 to TRBJ1-1; the D gene is possibly TRBD1 (5 bases). This CDR3 region has 14 residues. CDR1 and CDR2 from the germline V gene are SGHNT and YYREEE (reference sequence). Trimming took 6 bases from V and 0 from J, leaving 12 bases between them. This CDR3 is CASTLGGMNTEAFF. The CDR3 DNA follows: TGTGCCAGCACCCTGGGGGGGATGAACACTGAAGCTTTCTTT.

The chain is built from TRBV21-1 and TRBJ2-3; the DNA was not compared with TRBD1, the D call given in the table. TRBV21-1 is a pseudogene segment. The CDR3 length is 14 residues. The CDR3 nucleotides are TGTGCCAGCAGCATCAGGGGGAACGTTGATACGCAGTATTTT. This encodes CASSIRGNVDTQYF.